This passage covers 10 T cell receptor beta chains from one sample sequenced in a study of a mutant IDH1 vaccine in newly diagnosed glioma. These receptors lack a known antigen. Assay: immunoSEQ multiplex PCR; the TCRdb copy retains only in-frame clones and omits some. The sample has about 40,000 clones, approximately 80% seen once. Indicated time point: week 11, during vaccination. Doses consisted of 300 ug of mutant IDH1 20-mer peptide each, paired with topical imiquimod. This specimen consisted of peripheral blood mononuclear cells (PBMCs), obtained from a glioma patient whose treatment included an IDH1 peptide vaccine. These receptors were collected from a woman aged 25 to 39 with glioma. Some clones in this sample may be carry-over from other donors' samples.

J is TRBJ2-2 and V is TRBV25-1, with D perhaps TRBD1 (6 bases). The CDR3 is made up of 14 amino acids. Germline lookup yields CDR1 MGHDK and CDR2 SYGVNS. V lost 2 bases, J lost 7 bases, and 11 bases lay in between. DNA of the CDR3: TGTGCCAGCAGTGAACAGGGGAAATACGGGGAGCTGTTTTTT. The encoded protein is CASSEQGKYGELFF.

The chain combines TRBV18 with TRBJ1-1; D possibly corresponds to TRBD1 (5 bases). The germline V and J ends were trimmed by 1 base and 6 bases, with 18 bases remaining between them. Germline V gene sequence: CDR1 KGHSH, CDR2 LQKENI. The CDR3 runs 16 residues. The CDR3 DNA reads TGTGCCAGCTCACCACGGCAGGGCCGCTCGTCCGCTGAAGCTTTCTTT. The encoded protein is CASSPRQGRSSAEAFF.

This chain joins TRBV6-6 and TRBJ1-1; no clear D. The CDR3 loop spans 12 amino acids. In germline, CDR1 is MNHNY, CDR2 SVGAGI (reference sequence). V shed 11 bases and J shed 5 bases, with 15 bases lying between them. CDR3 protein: CAGGRRETEAFF. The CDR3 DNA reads TGTGCCGGAGGGAGGAGGGAGACTGAAGCTTTCTTT.

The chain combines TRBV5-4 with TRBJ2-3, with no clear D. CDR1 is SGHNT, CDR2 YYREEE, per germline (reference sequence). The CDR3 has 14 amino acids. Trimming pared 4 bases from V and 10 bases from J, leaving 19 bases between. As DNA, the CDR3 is TGTGCCAGCAGCATAGACTCGATGGGTGGAGCGCAGTATTTT. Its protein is CASSIDSMGGAQYF.

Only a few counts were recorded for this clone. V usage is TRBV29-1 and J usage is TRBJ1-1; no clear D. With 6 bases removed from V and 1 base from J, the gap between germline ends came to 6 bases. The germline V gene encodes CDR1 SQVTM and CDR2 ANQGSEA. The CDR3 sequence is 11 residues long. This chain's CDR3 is CSVPSNTEAFF. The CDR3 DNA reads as TGCAGCGTACCTTCGAACACTGAAGCTTTCTTT.

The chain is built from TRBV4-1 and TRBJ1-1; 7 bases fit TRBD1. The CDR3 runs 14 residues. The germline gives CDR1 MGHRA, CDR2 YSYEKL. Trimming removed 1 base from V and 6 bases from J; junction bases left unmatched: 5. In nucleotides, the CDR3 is TGCGCCAGCAGCCAAGCAGGGGGAGGGGCTGAAGCTTTCTTT. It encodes CASSQAGGGAEAFF.

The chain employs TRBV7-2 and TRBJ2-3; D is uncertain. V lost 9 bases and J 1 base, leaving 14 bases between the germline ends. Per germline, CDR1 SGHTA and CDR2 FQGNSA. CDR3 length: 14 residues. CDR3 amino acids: CARRVGMGTDTQYF. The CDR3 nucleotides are TGTGCCAGGCGCGTAGGTATGGGCACAGATACGCAGTATTTT. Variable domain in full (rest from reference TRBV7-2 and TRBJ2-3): GAGVSQSPSNKVTEKGKDVELRCDPISGHTALYWYRQSLGQGLEFLIYFQGNSAPDKSGLPSDRFSAERTGGSVSTLTIQRTQQEDSAVYLCARRVGMGTDTQYFGPGTRLTVL.

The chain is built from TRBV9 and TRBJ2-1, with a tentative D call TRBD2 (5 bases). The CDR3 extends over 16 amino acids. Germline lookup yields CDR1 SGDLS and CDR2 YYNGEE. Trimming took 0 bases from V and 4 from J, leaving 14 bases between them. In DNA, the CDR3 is TGTGCCAGCAGCGTAGACGCCGGGATAAAATACAATGAGCAGTTCTTC. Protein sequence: CASSVDAGIKYNEQFF. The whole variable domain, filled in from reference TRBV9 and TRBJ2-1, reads DSGVTQTPKHLITATGQRVTLRCSPRSGDLSVYWYQQSLDQGLQFLIQYYNGEERAKGNILERFSAQQFPDLHSELNLSSLELGDSALYFCASSVDAGIKYNEQFFGPGTRLTVL.

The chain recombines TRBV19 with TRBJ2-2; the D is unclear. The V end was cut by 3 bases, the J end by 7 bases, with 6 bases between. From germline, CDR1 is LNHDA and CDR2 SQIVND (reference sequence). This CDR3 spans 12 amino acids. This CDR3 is CASSIVIGELFF. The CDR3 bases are TGTGCCAGTAGTATCGTGATCGGGGAGCTGTTTTTT.

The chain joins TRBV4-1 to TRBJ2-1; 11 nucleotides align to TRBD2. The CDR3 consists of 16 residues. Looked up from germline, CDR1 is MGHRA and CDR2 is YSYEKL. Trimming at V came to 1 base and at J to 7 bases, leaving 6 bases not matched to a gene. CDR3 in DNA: TGCGCCAGCAGCCAAGTTAGCGGGAGGGAGGGTAATGAGCAGTTCTTC. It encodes CASSQVSGREGNEQFF.